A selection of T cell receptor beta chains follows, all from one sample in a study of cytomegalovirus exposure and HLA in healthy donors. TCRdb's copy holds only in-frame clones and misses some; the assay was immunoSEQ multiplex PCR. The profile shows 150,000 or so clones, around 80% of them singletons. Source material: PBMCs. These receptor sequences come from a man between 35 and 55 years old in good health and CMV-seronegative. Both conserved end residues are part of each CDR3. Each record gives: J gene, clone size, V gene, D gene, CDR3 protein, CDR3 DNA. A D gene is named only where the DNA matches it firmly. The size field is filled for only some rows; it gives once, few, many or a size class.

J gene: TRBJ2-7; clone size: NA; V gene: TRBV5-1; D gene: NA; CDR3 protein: CASSLAVQGGEQYF; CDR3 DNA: TGCGCCAGCAGCCTTGCGGTTCAGGGTGGAGAGCAGTACTTC
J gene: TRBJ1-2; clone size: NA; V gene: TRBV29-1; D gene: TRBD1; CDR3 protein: CSVETGVYGYTF; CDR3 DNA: TGCAGCGTTGAAACAGGGGTCTATGGCTACACCTTC
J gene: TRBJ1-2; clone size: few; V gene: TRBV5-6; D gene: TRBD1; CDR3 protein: CASSPRGGNYGYTF; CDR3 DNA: TGTGCCAGCAGCCCGCGAGGGGGCAACTATGGCTACACCTTC
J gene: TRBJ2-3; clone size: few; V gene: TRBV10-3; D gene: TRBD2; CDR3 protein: CAISAASGPTDTQYF; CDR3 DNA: TGTGCCATCAGTGCGGCTAGCGGCCCCACAGATACGCAGTATTTT
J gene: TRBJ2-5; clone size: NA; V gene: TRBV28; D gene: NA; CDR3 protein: CASSYRLGGETQYF; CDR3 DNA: TGTGCCAGCAGTTACCGACTAGGCGGGGAGACCCAGTACTTC
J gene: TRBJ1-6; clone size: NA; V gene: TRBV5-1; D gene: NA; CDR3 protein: CASSFTGTPVNSPLHF; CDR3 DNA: TGCGCCAGCAGCTTTACCGGGACACCAGTTAATTCACCCCTCCACTTT
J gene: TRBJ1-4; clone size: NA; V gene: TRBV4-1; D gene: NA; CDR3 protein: CASSQDHGKTGLNEKLFF; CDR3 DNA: TGCGCCAGCAGCCAAGACCATGGAAAGACAGGCTTAAATGAAAAACTGTTTTTT
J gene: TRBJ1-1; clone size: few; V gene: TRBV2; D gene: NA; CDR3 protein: CASRFEVNTEAFF; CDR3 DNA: TGTGCCAGCAGATTCGAGGTGAACACTGAAGCTTTCTTT
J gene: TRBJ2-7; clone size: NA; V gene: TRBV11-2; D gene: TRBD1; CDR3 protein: CASSSLRDRGYEQYF; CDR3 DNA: TGTGCCAGCAGCTCGCTCCGGGACAGGGGTTACGAGCAGTACTTC
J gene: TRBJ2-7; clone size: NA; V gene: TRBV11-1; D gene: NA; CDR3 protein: CASSSRVTIYEQYF; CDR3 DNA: TGTGCCAGCAGCTCCAGGGTTACCATCTACGAGCAGTACTTC
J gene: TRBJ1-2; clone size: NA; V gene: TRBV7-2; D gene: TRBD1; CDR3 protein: CASSPATGIYGYTF; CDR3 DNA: TGTGCCAGCAGCCCGGCGACAGGGATCTATGGCTACACCTTC
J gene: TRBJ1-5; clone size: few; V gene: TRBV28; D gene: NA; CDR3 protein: CASSPTRDNQPQHF; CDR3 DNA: TGTGCCAGCAGCCCAACCCGGGACAATCAGCCCCAGCATTTT
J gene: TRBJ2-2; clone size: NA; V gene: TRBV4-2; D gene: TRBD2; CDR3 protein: CASSQGAGGPGELFF; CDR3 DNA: TGTGCCAGCAGCCAAGGAGCGGGGGGCCCCGGGGAGCTGTTTTTT
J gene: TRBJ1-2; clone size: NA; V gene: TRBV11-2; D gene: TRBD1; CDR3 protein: CASSPRDRPYGYTF; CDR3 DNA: TGTGCCAGCAGCCCCCGGGACAGGCCATATGGCTACACCTTC
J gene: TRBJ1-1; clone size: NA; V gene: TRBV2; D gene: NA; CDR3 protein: CASSGFGATEAFF; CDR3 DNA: TGTGCCAGCAGTGGATTTGGGGCCACTGAAGCTTTCTTT
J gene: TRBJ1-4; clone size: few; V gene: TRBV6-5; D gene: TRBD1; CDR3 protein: CASSSRDRVGEKLFF; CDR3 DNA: TGTGCCAGCAGTTCACGGGACAGGGTTGGGGAAAAACTGTTTTTT
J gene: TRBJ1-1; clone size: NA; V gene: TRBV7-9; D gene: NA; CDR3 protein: CASSLRISTESVANTEAFF; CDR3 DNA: TGTGCCAGCAGCTTACGTATTTCGACGGAGAGCGTGGCGAACACTGAAGCTTTCTTT
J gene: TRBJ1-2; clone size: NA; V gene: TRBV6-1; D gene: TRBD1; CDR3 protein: CASRGTGSGYGYTF; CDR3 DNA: TGTGCCAGCAGGGGGACAGGCAGCGGCTATGGCTACACCTTC
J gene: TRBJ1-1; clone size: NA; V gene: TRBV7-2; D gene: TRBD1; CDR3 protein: CASSPQGVVTEAFF; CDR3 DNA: TGTGCCAGCAGCCCCCAGGGGGTCGTCACTGAAGCTTTCTTT
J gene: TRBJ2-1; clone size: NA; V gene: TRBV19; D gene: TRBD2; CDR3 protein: CASSPRLEGGNEQFF; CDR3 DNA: TGTGCCAGTAGCCCTCGATTAGAGGGAGGGAATGAGCAGTTCTTC
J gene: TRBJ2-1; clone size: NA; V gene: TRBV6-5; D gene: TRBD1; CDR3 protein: CASSYGTGGYRGEQFF; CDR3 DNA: TGTGCCAGCAGTTACGGGACAGGGGGCTATCGGGGTGAGCAGTTCTTC
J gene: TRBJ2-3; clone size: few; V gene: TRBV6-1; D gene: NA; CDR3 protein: CASSESHTDTQYF; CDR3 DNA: TGTGCCAGCAGTGAATCCCACACAGATACGCAGTATTTT
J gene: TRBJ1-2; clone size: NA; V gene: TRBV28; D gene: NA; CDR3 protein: CASSLIANYGYTF; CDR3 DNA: TGTGCCAGCAGCTTAATAGCTAACTATGGCTACACCTTC
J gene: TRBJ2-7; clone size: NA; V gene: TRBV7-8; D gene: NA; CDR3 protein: CASSSRDFVSYEQYF; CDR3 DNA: TGTGCCAGCAGCTCTCGGGATTTTGTCTCCTACGAGCAGTACTTC
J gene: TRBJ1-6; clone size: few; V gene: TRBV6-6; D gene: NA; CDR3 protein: CASSSPGRGSAPLHF; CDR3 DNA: TGTGCCAGCAGTTCCCCGGGGCGGGGATCCGCACCCCTCCACTTT
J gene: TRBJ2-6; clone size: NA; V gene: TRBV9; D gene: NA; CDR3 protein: CASSPTWANVLTF; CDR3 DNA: TGTGCCAGCAGCCCCACATGGGCCAACGTCCTGACTTTC
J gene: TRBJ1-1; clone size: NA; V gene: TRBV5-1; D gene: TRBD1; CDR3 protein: CASSSLGQGGLNTEAFF; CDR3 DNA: TGCGCCAGCAGCTCTCTTGGACAGGGAGGTCTGAACACTGAAGCTTTCTTT
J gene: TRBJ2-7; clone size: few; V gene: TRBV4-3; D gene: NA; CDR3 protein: CASSQDSSRAYEQYF; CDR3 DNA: TGCGCCAGCAGCCAAGATAGCTCCAGGGCCTACGAGCAGTACTTC
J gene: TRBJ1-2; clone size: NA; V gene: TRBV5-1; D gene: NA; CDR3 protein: CASSPDSLAYGYTF; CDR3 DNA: TGCGCCAGCAGCCCGGACAGCCTAGCTTATGGCTACACCTTC
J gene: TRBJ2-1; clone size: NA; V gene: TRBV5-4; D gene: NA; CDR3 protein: CASSLKISSYNEQFF; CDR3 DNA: TGTGCCAGCAGCTTAAAGATTAGCTCCTACAATGAGCAGTTCTTC
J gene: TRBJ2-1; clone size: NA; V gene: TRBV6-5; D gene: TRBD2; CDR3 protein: CASTLTSGWHNEQFF; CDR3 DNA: TGTGCCAGCACCCTGACTAGCGGGTGGCACAATGAGCAGTTCTTC
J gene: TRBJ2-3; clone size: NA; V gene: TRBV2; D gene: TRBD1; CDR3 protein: CASSRDRDRADTQYF; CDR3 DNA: TGTGCCAGCAGTAGGGACAGGGATCGGGCAGATACGCAGTATTTT
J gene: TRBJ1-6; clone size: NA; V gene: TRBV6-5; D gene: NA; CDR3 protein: CASSYSNTYNSPLHF; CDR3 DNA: TGTGCCAGCAGTTACTCGAATACATATAATTCACCCCTCCACTTT
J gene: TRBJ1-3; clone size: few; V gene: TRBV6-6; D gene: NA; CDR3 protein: CASSYPTSGGNTIYF; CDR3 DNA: TGTGCCAGCAGTTACCCGACATCTGGAGGGAACACCATATATTTT
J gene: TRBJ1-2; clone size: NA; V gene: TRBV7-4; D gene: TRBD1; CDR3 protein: CASSWAGQGPYGYTF; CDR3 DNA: TGTGCCAGCAGCTGGGCGGGACAGGGGCCTTATGGCTACACCTTC
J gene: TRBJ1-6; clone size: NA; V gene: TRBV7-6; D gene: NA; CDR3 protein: CASSLAHRAGSYNSPLHF; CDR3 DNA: TGTGCCAGCAGCTTAGCGCACAGGGCAGGCTCCTATAATTCACCCCTCCACTTT
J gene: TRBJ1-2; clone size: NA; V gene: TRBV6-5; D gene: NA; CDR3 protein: CASSYSQGAYGYTF; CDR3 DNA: TGTGCCAGCAGTTACTCTCAAGGGGCCTATGGCTACACCTTC
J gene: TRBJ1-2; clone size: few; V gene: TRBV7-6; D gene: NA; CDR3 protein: CASSLAPRGARKDNYGYTF; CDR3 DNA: TGTGCCAGCAGCTTAGCGCCGCGGGGGGCGAGGAAAGATAACTATGGCTACACCTTC
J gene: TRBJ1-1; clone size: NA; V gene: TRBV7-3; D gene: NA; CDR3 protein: CASSLLPGAQSPAFF; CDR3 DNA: TGTGCCAGCAGCTTATTGCCAGGGGCTCAGTCACCGGCTTTCTTT
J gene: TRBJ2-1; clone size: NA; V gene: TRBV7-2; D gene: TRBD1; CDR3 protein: CASSLHGQGPYNEQFF; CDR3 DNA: TGTGCCAGCAGCTTACACGGACAGGGCCCCTACAATGAGCAGTTCTTC
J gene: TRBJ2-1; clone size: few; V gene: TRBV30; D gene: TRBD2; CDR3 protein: CAWSVQLAVNEQFF; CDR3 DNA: TGTGCCTGGAGTGTACAACTAGCGGTAAATGAGCAGTTCTTC
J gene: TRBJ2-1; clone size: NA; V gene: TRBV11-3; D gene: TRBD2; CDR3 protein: CASSWGTSGAYNEQFF; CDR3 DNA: TGTGCCAGCAGCTGGGGGACTAGCGGGGCCTACAATGAGCAGTTCTTC
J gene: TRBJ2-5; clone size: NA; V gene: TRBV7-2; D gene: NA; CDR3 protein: CASSSRQEETQYF; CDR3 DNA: TGTGCCAGCAGCTCGCGACAGGAAGAGACCCAGTACTTC
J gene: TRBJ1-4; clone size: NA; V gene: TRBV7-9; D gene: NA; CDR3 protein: CASSLRGHTNEKLFF; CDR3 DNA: TGTGCCAGCAGCTTACGGGGACACACTAATGAAAAACTGTTTTTT
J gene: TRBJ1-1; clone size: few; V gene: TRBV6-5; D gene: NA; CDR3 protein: CASGWATLEAFF; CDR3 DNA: TGTGCCAGCGGGTGGGCTACCCTTGAAGCTTTCTTT
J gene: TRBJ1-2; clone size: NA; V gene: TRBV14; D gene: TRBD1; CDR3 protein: CASSRIPQGAPNYGYTF; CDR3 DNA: TGTGCCAGCAGCCGGATCCCCCAGGGGGCGCCTAACTATGGCTACACCTTC
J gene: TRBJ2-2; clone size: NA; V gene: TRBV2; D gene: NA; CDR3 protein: CASSEGRFTGELFF; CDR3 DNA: TGTGCCAGCAGTGAAGGCAGGTTTACCGGGGAGCTGTTTTTT
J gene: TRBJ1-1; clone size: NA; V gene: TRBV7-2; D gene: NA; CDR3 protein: CASSLGGLLNTEAFF; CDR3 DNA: TGTGCCAGCAGCTTAGGCGGACTGCTGAACACTGAAGCTTTCTTT
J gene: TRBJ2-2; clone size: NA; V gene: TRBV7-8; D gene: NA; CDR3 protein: CASSLGGAGPGELFF; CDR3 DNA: TGTGCCAGCAGCTTAGGCGGGGCAGGGCCCGGGGAGCTGTTTTTT
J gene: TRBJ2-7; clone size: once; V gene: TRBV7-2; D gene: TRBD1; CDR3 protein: CASSSSPDRVIGGQYF; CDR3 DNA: TGTGCCAGCAGCTCGTCGCCGGACAGGGTGATCGGGGGGCAGTACTTC
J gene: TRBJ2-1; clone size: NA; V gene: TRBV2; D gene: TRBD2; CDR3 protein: CASSGLAGAGEQFF; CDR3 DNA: TGTGCCAGCAGTGGACTAGCGGGGGCTGGCGAGCAGTTCTTC
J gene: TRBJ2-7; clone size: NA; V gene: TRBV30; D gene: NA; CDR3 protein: CAWRGRDEQYF; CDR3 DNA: TGTGCCTGGAGGGGCAGGGACGAGCAGTACTTC
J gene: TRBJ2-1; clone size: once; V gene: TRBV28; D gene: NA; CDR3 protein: CASSLSRVSYNEQFF; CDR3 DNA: TGTGCCAGCAGTTTATCCAGGGTCTCCTACAATGAGCAGTTCTTC
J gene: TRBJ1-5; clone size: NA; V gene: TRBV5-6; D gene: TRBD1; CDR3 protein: CASSLAQGDQPQHF; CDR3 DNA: TGTGCCAGCAGCTTGGCTCAGGGGGACCAGCCCCAGCATTTT
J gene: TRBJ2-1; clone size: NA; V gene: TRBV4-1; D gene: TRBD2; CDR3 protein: CASSSSGGYGNEQFF; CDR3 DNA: TGCGCCAGCAGCTCGAGCGGGGGGTATGGCAATGAGCAGTTCTTC
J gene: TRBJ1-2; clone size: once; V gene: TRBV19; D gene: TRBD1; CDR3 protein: CASSIVPDRDYGYTF; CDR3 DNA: TGTGCCAGTAGTATAGTTCCGGACAGGGACTATGGCTACACCTTC
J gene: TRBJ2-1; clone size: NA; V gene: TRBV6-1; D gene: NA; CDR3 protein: CASSEGGQSYNEQFF; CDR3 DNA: TGTGCCAGCAGTGAGGGGGGACAGTCGTACAATGAGCAGTTCTTC
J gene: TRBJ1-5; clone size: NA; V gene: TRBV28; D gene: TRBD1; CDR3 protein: CASSLIFSTGGNQPQHF; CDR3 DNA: TGTGCCAGCAGTTTAATTTTCTCGACAGGGGGCAATCAGCCCCAGCATTTT
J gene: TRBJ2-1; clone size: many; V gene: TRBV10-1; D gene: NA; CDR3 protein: CASSRASSEQFF; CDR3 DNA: TGCGCCAGCAGTCGAGCTAGCAGTGAGCAGTTCTTC